This entry lists 4 T cell receptor beta chains sequenced from one sample in a study of blood T cell repertoires in COVID-19. Method: immunoSEQ multiplex PCR; TCRdb's copy keeps in-frame clones and lacks some. The table has 150,000 to 200,000 clones, 88% seen once; the top ten hold around 2.3%. Input material: peripheral blood. Receptors were obtained from a man aged 70-80 years with active or convalescent COVID-19.

This chain connects TRBV3-1 (or the pseudogene TRBV3-2) to TRBJ2-2; D is possibly TRBD1 (5 bases). CDR1 and CDR2 from the germline V gene are LGHDT and YNNKEL (reference sequence). The V and J ends lost 5 bases and 9 bases respectively, with 16 bases between them. The CDR3 extends over 14 amino acids. The CDR3 nucleotides read TGTGCCAGCAGCGAATCGGGTAGGGGCCGGGAGCTGTTTTTT. Residues: CASSESGRGRELFF.

The rearrangement links TRBV27 to TRBJ2-1; 9 bases are a match to TRBD1. The trim removed 6 bases at V and 4 bases at J, leaving 4 bases unmatched. The CDR3 covers 14 residues. Germline loops: CDR1 MNHEY, CDR2 SMNVEV (reference sequence). CDR3 coding DNA: TGTGCCAGCAGAGGACAGGGGATGTACAATGAGCAGTTCTTC. Translation gives CASRGQGMYNEQFF.

This chain joins TRBV27 and TRBJ1-1; TRBD1 agrees at 10 bases. Germline values: CDR1 MNHEY, CDR2 SMNVEV (reference sequence). The CDR3 is made up of 19 amino acids. Trimming removed 2 bases from V and 1 base from J; junction bases left unmatched: 13. DNA of the CDR3: TGTGCCAGCAGTTTAAGGAGACAGGGGGCAGTCGGGACGAACACTGAAGCTTTCTTT. Its translation: CASSLRRQGAVGTNTEAFF.

J is TRBJ2-3 and V is TRBV9; the D is unclear. Trimming left V 4 bases short and J 8 bases short, with 8 bases between. This CDR3 spans 11 amino acids. The germline V gene has CDR1 SGDLS and CDR2 YYNGEE. CDR3 region: CASSSHVTQYF. The DNA for the CDR3 is TGTGCCAGCAGCTCCCATGTTACGCAGTATTTT.